A single sample gave rise to the 21 T cell receptor beta chains below, sequenced in a study of blood T cell repertoires in COVID-19. Profiled with immunoSEQ multiplex PCR; TCRdb holds only in-frame clones, not every one. This table has 150,000 to 200,000 clones, 80% to 85% appearing once. Specimen: peripheral blood. These receptors were obtained from a human donor with acute or convalescent COVID-19. The donor label of this sample is uncertain.

The chain has TRBV6-5 and TRBJ1-2; perhaps TRBD1 as D (5 bases). The CDR3 extends over 14 amino acids. CDR1 MNHEY and CDR2 SVGAGI come from the germline V gene. Trimming took off 2 bases at V and 0 bases at J, with 7 bases between the two ends. CDR3 protein: CASSYRGSNYGYTF. The CDR3 nucleotides read TGTGCCAGCAGTTACAGGGGTTCTAACTATGGCTACACCTTC.

This chain links TRBV1 with TRBJ2-7; the table's D call, TRBD1, has no DNA check behind it. TRBV1 is a documented pseudogene. There are 12 residues in the CDR3. The CDR3 protein is CTSTRDRESQYF. In DNA form, the CDR3 reads TGCACCAGCACGCGGGACAGGGAGTCGCAGTACTTC.

J is TRBJ2-5 and V is TRBV3-1 (or the pseudogene TRBV3-2); 14 bases map to TRBD2. Germline loops: CDR1 LGHDT, CDR2 YNNKEL (reference sequence). The junction had 7 bases not matched to a gene; V was cut back by 6 bases and J by 4 bases. CDR3 length: 16 amino acids. CDR3 in DNA: TGTGCCAGCAGTCTTGGGACTAGCGGGAGCTCAGAGACCCAGTACTTC. As protein: CASSLGTSGSSETQYF.

The V gene is TRBV5-1, the J gene TRBJ1-4; 9 bases line up with TRBD1. From germline, CDR1 is SGHRS and CDR2 YFSETQ. The CDR3 contains 15 residues. V was clipped by 4 bases and J by 3 bases; unmatched bases: 4. The DNA for the CDR3 is TGCGCCAGCAGCCCCAGACAGGGGGCTAATGAAAAACTGTTTTTT. It translates to CASSPRQGANEKLFF. Drawing the rest from reference TRBV5-1 and TRBJ1-4, the complete variable domain is KAGVTQTPRYLIKTRGQQVTLSCSPISGHRSVSWYQQTPGQGLQFLFEYFSETQRNKGNFPGRFSGRQFSNSRSEMNVSTLELGDSALYLCASSPRQGANEKLFFGSGTQLSVL.

The chain recombines TRBV3-1 (or the pseudogene TRBV3-2) with TRBJ2-7, with TRBD2 matching over 7 bases. Germline V lookup: CDR1 LGHDT, CDR2 YNNKEL (reference sequence). V dropped 2 bases and J dropped 5; count of bases not matched to a gene: 9. The length of the CDR3 is 15 residues. CDR3 protein: CASSQPGRGVNEQYF. CDR3 DNA: TGTGCCAGCAGCCAACCCGGACGGGGGGTCAACGAGCAGTACTTC.

The rearrangement links TRBV19 to TRBJ1-6, with TRBD1 identical over 7 bases. The CDR3 contains 17 residues. The V segment lost 7 bases and the J segment 0 bases; nucleotides outside the gene matches: 9. CDR1 is LNHDA and CDR2 is SQIVND in the germline V gene (reference sequence). The CDR3 region has the DNA TGTGCCAGTAATCACGGGACAGCGAGCTCCTATAATTCACCCCTCCACTTT. It yields the protein CASNHGTASSYNSPLHF.

V and J are TRBV7-9 and TRBJ1-5, with TRBD1 as a possible D gene (6 bases). Trimming left V 6 bases short and J 1 base short, with 10 bases between. The CDR3 contains 14 residues. The germline V gene has CDR1 SEHNR and CDR2 FQNEAQ (reference sequence). The CDR3 bases are TGTGCCAGCAGTACTGACAGGAGCAATCAGCCCCAGCATTTT. It is translated as CASSTDRSNQPQHF.

This clone was picked up a small number of times. The J gene is TRBJ2-7, the V gene TRBV27; 8 bases are a match to TRBD2. This CDR3 is 16 amino acids long. Trimming cost V 3 bases and J 0 bases; bases outside gene matches: 7. The germline V gene encodes CDR1 MNHEY and CDR2 SMNVEV (reference sequence). CDR3 in DNA: TGTGCCAGCAGTTTTTCCAGCGGGGGCCGCTCCTACGAGCAGTACTTC. Translated, it gives CASSFSSGGRSYEQYF.

To note about this clone: Other DNA sequences of this sample code for an identical CDR3. This chain joins TRBV5-1 and TRBJ1-1, with D perhaps TRBD1 (6 bases). V lost 0 bases, J lost 3 bases, and 6 bases lay in between. Looked up from germline, CDR1 is SGHRS and CDR2 is YFSETQ. The CDR3 runs 13 residues. DNA of the CDR3: TGCGCCAGCAGCTTGGCAGGGGACACTGAAGCTTTCTTT. Encoded protein: CASSLAGDTEAFF. Together with reference TRBV5-1 and TRBJ1-1, the CDR3 gives the full variable domain: KAGVTQTPRYLIKTRGQQVTLSCSPISGHRSVSWYQQTPGQGLQFLFEYFSETQRNKGNFPGRFSGRQFSNSRSEMNVSTLELGDSALYLCASSLAGDTEAFFGQGTRLTVV.

The chain links TRBV6-6 to TRBJ2-1, with D maybe TRBD2 (5 bases). The V end was cut by 6 bases, the J end by 6 bases, with 15 bases between. Germline values: CDR1 MNHNY, CDR2 SVGAGI (reference sequence). The CDR3 has 14 residues. DNA of the CDR3: TGTGCCAGCAGCTTTCTCCTAGGAGGCAATGAGCAGTTCTTC. This codes for CASSFLLGGNEQFF.

The genes are TRBV27 and TRBJ2-1; 8 bases are shared with TRBD2. The CDR3 consists of 17 residues. V was pared by 1 base and J by 3 bases, with 8 bases of the junction left unmatched. The germline CDR1 and CDR2 sequences are MNHEY and SMNVEV (reference sequence). DNA of the CDR3: TGTGCCAGCAGTTTATTCCCACTAGCGGCATTCTACAATGAGCAGTTCTTC. It is translated as CASSLFPLAAFYNEQFF.

The chain has TRBV2 and TRBJ1-1; D is unresolved. Looked up from germline, CDR1 is SNHLY and CDR2 is FYNNEI. This CDR3 contains 13 residues. The V end lost 11 bases, the J end lost 10 bases, and 23 bases lay between the germline ends. The CDR3 protein is CAGEETDGFRAFF. The CDR3, as DNA: TGTGCCGGGGAGGAAACAGATGGGTTCCGAGCTTTCTTT.

The chain links TRBV29-1 to TRBJ2-3, with 7 bases fitting TRBD1. V was clipped by 5 bases and J by 3 bases; unmatched bases: 8. Germline CDR1 and CDR2: SQVTM and ANQGSEA. The CDR3 length is 14 residues. For the CDR3, the DNA is TGCAGCGTTAGGGGACAGTTTTTAACAGATACGCAGTATTTT. Translating it yields CSVRGQFLTDTQYF.

The chain has TRBV7-2 and TRBJ2-3; the match to TRBD1 covers 7 bases. With 3 bases clipped from V and 5 bases from J, the junction kept 5 bases outside the gene matches. Germline CDR1 is SGHTA and CDR2 is FQGNSA. The CDR3 is made up of 14 amino acids. DNA for the CDR3: TGTGCCAGCAGCTTGGAAAGGGGGCGAGATACGCAGTATTTT. This sequence encodes CASSLERGRDTQYF.

The gene calls are TRBV3-1 (or the pseudogene TRBV3-2) and TRBJ1-5; 9 positions agree with TRBD1. CDR3 length: 15 residues. Germline values: CDR1 LGHDT, CDR2 YNNKEL (reference sequence). The J segment lost 7 bases and the V segment lost 4 bases, leaving 8 bases of the junction unmatched. In DNA, the CDR3 is TGTGCCAGCAGCCCCAGGGACAGGGTAGGACAGCCCCAGCATTTT. It codes for CASSPRDRVGQPQHF.

The V and J genes are TRBV19 and TRBJ2-1, with TRBD2 matching 9 bases. The CDR3 runs 17 residues. The V gene's germline CDR1 is LNHDA and CDR2 SQIVND (reference sequence). V was clipped by 5 bases and J by 4 bases; unmatched bases: 12. The CDR3 DNA reads TGTGCCAGTAGTTCAGACCTCTTAGCGGGGGAGTACAATGAGCAGTTCTTC. It encodes CASSSDLLAGEYNEQFF.

J is TRBJ2-1 and V is TRBV3-1 (or the pseudogene TRBV3-2); the match to TRBD2 covers 9 bases. Losses at the gene ends were 0 bases for V and 1 base for J; bases not matched to a gene: 4. Germline V gives CDR1 LGHDT, CDR2 YNNKEL (reference sequence). This CDR3 has 17 amino acids. CDR3 coding DNA: TGTGCCAGCAGCCAAGATATTGCGGGGGGGTCCTACAATGAGCAGTTCTTC. Translating it yields CASSQDIAGGSYNEQFF.

This chain uses TRBV28 with TRBJ2-2, with 10 bases that match TRBD2. The J segment lost 2 bases and the V segment lost 5 bases, leaving 8 bases of the junction unmatched. Germline-derived CDR1 and CDR2 are MDHEN and SYDVKM. The CDR3 is 17 amino acids. CDR3 protein: CASSRRLAGANTGELFF. In DNA form, the CDR3 reads TGTGCCAGCAGTCGCCGACTAGCGGGTGCTAACACCGGGGAGCTGTTTTTT.

This clone was picked up a small number of times. This sequence joins TRBV18 and TRBJ2-2; D unclear. Looked up from germline, CDR1 is KGHSH and CDR2 is LQKENI. The CDR3 sequence is 14 residues long. The V and J ends lost 3 bases and 4 bases respectively, with 9 bases between them. The CDR3 DNA reads as TGTGCCAGCTCACCGCGGAACCGCACCGGGGAGCTGTTTTTT. Its translation is CASSPRNRTGELFF.

The J gene is TRBJ1-5, the V gene TRBV6-1; 9 bases are a match to TRBD1. J gave up 0 bases and V 3 bases, and 15 bases lay outside the gene matches. The CDR3 length is 20 residues. The V gene's germline CDR1 is MNHNS and CDR2 SASEGT. CDR3 nucleotide sequence: TGTGCCAGCAGTGATCGCCTTACAGGGGGCCGGGAAAATAGCAATCAGCCCCAGCATTTT. This sequence encodes CASSDRLTGGRENSNQPQHF.

This chain uses TRBV5-1 with TRBJ2-1, with TRBD2 identical over 7 bases. Germline V lookup: CDR1 SGHRS, CDR2 YFSETQ. V dropped 0 bases and J dropped 0; count of bases not matched to a gene: 6. This CDR3 is 17 amino acids long. Written as DNA, the CDR3 is TGCGCCAGCAGCTTGGCTCCTAGCGGAAGCTCCTACAATGAGCAGTTCTTC. Protein sequence: CASSLAPSGSSYNEQFF.